This T cell receptor beta chain was captured in a study of CD8+ T cells in alopecia areata. The authors extracted RNA and reverse transcribed it into cDNA as the sequencing template. Using immunoSEQ multiplex PCR, the repertoire was profiled, and TCRdb retains in-frame clones only, with some absent. The data contain 100,000 to 120,000 clones, around 55% of them singletons. The germline V gene has CDR1 SGHDT and CDR2 YYEEEE. This CDR3 comprises 12 residues. V gave up 4 bases and J gave up 9 bases, with 12 bases separating them. The sample was CD8+ T cells sorted from blood. The chain combines TRBV5-6 with TRBJ2-3, with D possibly being TRBD1 (6 bases). This receptor was obtained from a human donor in good health. The CDR3, as DNA: TGTGCCAGCAGCGCCTCAGGGGCGACGCAGTATTTT. Amino acid sequence: CASSASGATQYF.